The 8 T cell receptor beta chains in this list originate from one sample, sequenced in a study of identical twins. TCRdb recomputed calls from the 5' RACE reads with MiXCR, one row per CDR3 protein. Among a few hundred thousand distinct CDR3 sequences listed, nearly 10% were seen once. The data were also submitted as part of a second study, on yellow fever vaccine responses in identical twins.

Sample: PBMCs. These receptors all come from a woman younger than 30 in good health.

The chain combines TRBV10-1 with TRBJ2-3; 12 nucleotides agree with TRBD2. Germline lookup yields CDR1 WNHNN and CDR2 SYGVQD (reference sequence). This CDR3 is built from 20 residues. The V segment lost 3 bases and the J segment 6 bases; nucleotides outside the gene matches: 19. CDR3 in DNA: TGCGCCAGCAGTGATTTTAACCGCGGACTAGCGGGACCTCGCATGGATACGCAGTATTTT. Translating gives CASSDFNRGLAGPRMDTQYF.

The rearrangement joins TRBV28 to TRBJ2-7; the D is unclear. CDR1 and CDR2 (germline): MDHEN, SYDVKM. V lost 6 bases and J lost 7, with 10 bases in between. The CDR3 runs to 11 residues. This CDR3 is CASSRIEEQYF. CDR3 DNA sequence: TGTGCCAGCAGCCGAATTGAGGAGCAGTACTTC.

This clonotype was observed at least ten times. V gene TRBV4-2 combines with J gene TRBJ2-2, with D possibly being TRBD2 (6 bases). V was shortened by 0 bases and J by 4 bases, with 12 bases between the two germline ends. Per germline, CDR1 LGHNA and CDR2 YNFKEQ. The CDR3 is 16 amino acids. The CDR3 region is CASSQERDFPTGELFF. The CDR3 nucleotides read TGTGCCAGCAGCCAAGAAAGGGACTTCCCCACCGGGGAGCTGTTTTTT.

J is TRBJ2-7 and V is TRBV4-3, with TRBD1 matching over 9 bases. Germline lookup yields CDR1 LGHNA and CDR2 YSLEER. The ends lost 1 base at V and 5 bases at J; junction bases unmatched: 6. The CDR3 has 15 residues. CDR3 protein: CASSQGGQGNNEQYF. CDR3 sequence (DNA): TGCGCCAGCAGCCAAGGGGGACAGGGCAACAACGAGCAGTACTTC.

This clonotype was seen a few times. The chain links TRBV5-1 to TRBJ2-2, with unresolved D. Trimming cost V 4 bases and J 2 bases, with 9 bases left between them. CDR1 is SGHRS and CDR2 is YFSETQ in the germline V gene. The CDR3 loop spans 14 amino acids. The CDR3 coding sequence is TGCGCCAGCAGCCTTCCCCCAAACACCGGGGAGCTGTTTTTT. Amino acid sequence: CASSLPPNTGELFF. Full variable domain (remainder filled in from reference TRBV5-1 and TRBJ2-2): KAGVTQTPRYLIKTRGQQVTLSCSPISGHRSVSWYQQTPGQGLQFLFEYFSETQRNKGNFPGRFSGRQFSNSRSEMNVSTLELGDSALYLCASSLPPNTGELFFGEGSRLTVL.

This clonotype was observed many times. J is TRBJ1-5 and V is TRBV6-2 or TRBV6-3; 7 bases align to TRBD1. CDR3 length equals 16 residues. J gave up 2 bases and V 5 bases, and 9 bases lay outside the gene matches. Germline CDR1 MNHEY, CDR2 SVGEGT. CDR3 amino acids: CASSQGQTSGNQPQHF. CDR3 DNA sequence: TGTGCCAGCAGTCAGGGACAGACTTCGGGCAATCAGCCCCAGCATTTT.

The V call is TRBV3-1, the J call TRBJ2-6; possibly TRBD1 for D (6 bases). Germline V gives CDR1 LGHDT, CDR2 YNNKEL (reference sequence). V lost 3 bases and J lost 2, with 11 bases in between. The CDR3 is 16 amino acids. DNA of the CDR3: TGTGCCAGCAGCCACCTACAGGGTGCTGGGGCCAACGTCCTGACTTTC. Its protein is CASSHLQGAGANVLTF.

This clonotype was seen a few times. The V gene is TRBV15, the J gene TRBJ2-2; 10 nucleotides match TRBD2. After removal of 0 bases from V and 4 bases from J, the junction contained 5 bases not matched to a gene. The germline CDR1 and CDR2 sequences are LNHNV and YYDKDF (reference sequence). This CDR3 has 17 residues. Written as DNA, the CDR3 is TGTGCCACCAGCAGAGATATTCCTAGCGGGAGCACCGGGGAGCTGTTTTTT. It encodes CATSRDIPSGSTGELFF.